This entry describes one T cell receptor beta chain. The data belong to a study of control samples from healthy donors and cancer patients. This CDR3 is built from 12 residues. Looked up from germline, CDR1 is SGHVS and CDR2 is FNYEAQ. Trimming took 3 bases from V and 6 from J, leaving 6 bases between them. The protocol was immunoSEQ multiplex PCR, while the TCRdb copy is restricted to in-frame clones and leaves out a portion. The sample lists tens of thousands of clones; about nine tenths were seen once. V is TRBV7-6 and J is TRBJ2-1; D gene uncertain. The sequencing sample was made of PBMCs. The sequence was collected from a man between 60 and 75 years old with colorectal cancer. DNA for the CDR3: TGTGCCAGCAGCTTGGCAAGCAATGAGCAGTTCTTC. It specifies CASSLASNEQFF.